This T cell receptor (beta chain) was recorded in a study of T cells after yellow fever vaccination (dated by TCRdb to the late 2010s). The study in broad terms: The SMART-Seq v4 Ultra Low Input RNA kit was used to prepare libraries from fractions with low cell numbers. Bulk TCR alpha and beta repertoires were sequenced longitudinally to track T-cell clones before and after primary and booster YFV17D yellow fever vaccination. Two healthy male donors made up the cohort, one aged 18 to 30 years and the other aged 30 to 39 years. Blood was drawn at multiple timepoints before and after primary and secondary immunization, with bulk PBMC replicates and cell subsets isolated.

Reading the label with the study, this specimen's treatment or condition is: live attenuated yellow fever vaccine strain. Two biological replicates of bulk PBMCs were collected at each blood-draw timepoint. A standard Ficoll-Paque protocol was used to isolate PBMCs from peripheral blood. TriZol was used to extract RNA from bulk PBMCs, from CD4 and CD8 fractions, and from dextramer-positive and dextramer-negative fractions. Overall study results and their limits: Because only two donors were included in the study, the extent to which the findings can be generalized is limited. Because abundant contaminating clonotypes from the bulk population could be contained in FACS-sorted repertoires, computational filtering was required. Most clones expanded after primary vaccination were re-detected after the booster (about 96% of CD4 and approximately 88% of CD8), suggesting broad memory maintenance. A small share of clonotypes was detected in both CD4 and CD8 compartments, with the overlap likely arising from convergent recombination. The secondary T-cell response was weaker than the primary response but faster, peaking on day 5 instead of day 15.

The germline V gene (reference sequence) provides CDR1 LGHDT and CDR2 YNNKEL. Spanning cysteine to phenylalanine, the CDR3 consists of 17 amino acids. The only DNA kept is the CDR3, 51 bases in frame from the first base. The trim is 1 base for V and 2 bases for J, with a gap of 17 bases between the germline ends. As to this clonotype: Its antigen remains unidentified. Base qualities were left out, and no much larger clone turns up one base away.

Synthesis of TCR cDNA relied on 5'RACE template switching, a step that introduced a universal primer site along with unique molecular identifiers. Priming of cDNA synthesis was performed from both the TCR alpha and TCR beta constant segments. Library amplification involved two PCR steps, and the second step added sample barcodes and sequencing adapters. Sequencing of libraries was performed on Illumina HiSeq 2500 (2x100 bp) or NovaSeq (2x150 bp). On the authors' methods: Demultiplexing of reads and collapsing into UMI consensus sequences were performed with MIGEC, and V(D)J alignment was carried out with MiXCR. Vaccine-responding clonotypes were identified with edgeR using replicate PBMC samples, with FDR below 0.01 and a log2 fold change above 5 up to day 15 being required. Each bulk clonotype was labeled CD4 or CD8 based on which sequenced repertoire, CD4 or CD8, contained the clonotype at higher abundance. TCRdb reanalyzed the raw reads on its own, using fastp at Q25 for trimming and MiXCR for clone calling, and kept in-frame beta chains. Rows matching on CDR3 protein sequence are summarized as one entry with the most common DNA and genes. These V and J calls rely on TCRdb rather than the paper's analysis. In all, the sample holds 500,000 to 650,000 distinct CDR3 sequences, and around a sixth of those were seen once. The ten largest clones capture roughly 17% of the sample.

The chain is encoded by TRBV3-1 joined to TRBJ1-1, with an unclear D gene assignment. The clonotype was recovered from a man between 18 and 35 years old who received the YFV17D yellow fever vaccine. The sample here was PBMCs, taken 5 to 6 days after the first yellow fever vaccination. This receptor carries the CDR3 CASSQGFSGGLNTEAFF. The sequenced DNA: TGTGCCAGCAGCCAAGGGTTCTCGGGAGGATTAAACACTGAAGCTTTCTTT.